The rows below give T cell receptor beta chains drawn from one sample of a study of T cells in localized non-small cell lung cancer. Assay used: immunoSEQ multiplex PCR; TCRdb lists only in-frame clones, some missing. The data contain 60,000 to 75,000 clones, roughly 80% of them singletons. Sequenced here: PBMCs, sampled before any cancer treatment. These receptors all come from a man aged 35 to 69 with stage II lung adenocarcinoma. The CDR3 runs from the conserved cysteine through the conserved F or W. Each record gives: CDR3 DNA, CDR3 protein, D gene, V gene, clone size, J gene. A D gene is named only where the DNA matches it firmly. Size is stated for part of the rows, as once, few or many counts, or as a class when the clone is expanded.

cdr3_nt: TGTGCCAGCAGCTTCGCTACTAGGGGCGAGCAGTACTTC
cdr3_aa: CASSFATRGEQYF
d_call: NA
v_call: TRBV7-2
clone_size: NA
j_call: TRBJ2-7

cdr3_nt: TGCGCCAGCAGCTTATATTCCAGGGGGGATGAGCAGTTCTTC
cdr3_aa: CASSLYSRGDEQFF
d_call: NA
v_call: TRBV5-1
clone_size: NA
j_call: TRBJ2-1

cdr3_nt: TGTGCCTGGAGTGTGAGAAACTATGGCTACACCTTC
cdr3_aa: CAWSVRNYGYTF
d_call: NA
v_call: TRBV30
clone_size: NA
j_call: TRBJ1-2

cdr3_nt: TGTGCCAGCAGTGAAGCGTACGGGGCAGGGGGTGGCTACACCTTC
cdr3_aa: CASSEAYGAGGGYTF
d_call: TRBD1
v_call: TRBV6-1
clone_size: NA
j_call: TRBJ1-2

cdr3_nt: TGTGCCAGCAGCTTTGGGGGGGCCCCCACAGATACGCAGTATTTT
cdr3_aa: CASSFGGAPTDTQYF
d_call: NA
v_call: TRBV5-4
clone_size: few
j_call: TRBJ2-3

cdr3_nt: TGTGCCAGCAGTTTTGGGACTAGCGCGTACAATGAGCAGTTCTTC
cdr3_aa: CASSFGTSAYNEQFF
d_call: TRBD2
v_call: TRBV27
clone_size: NA
j_call: TRBJ2-1

cdr3_nt: TGTGCCAGTAGTGCCACAGGGGGGAGCAATCAGCCCCAGCATTTT
cdr3_aa: CASSATGGSNQPQHF
d_call: TRBD1
v_call: TRBV19
clone_size: NA
j_call: TRBJ1-5

cdr3_nt: TGTGCCATCAGTGAGGGGGCGACAACTAATGAAAAACTGTTTTTT
cdr3_aa: CAISEGATTNEKLFF
d_call: NA
v_call: TRBV10-3
clone_size: few
j_call: TRBJ1-4

cdr3_nt: TGTGCCAGCAGTTCGGGAGACAGGGTTGAAAAACTGTTTTTT
cdr3_aa: CASSSGDRVEKLFF
d_call: TRBD1
v_call: TRBV6-6
clone_size: NA
j_call: TRBJ1-4

cdr3_nt: TGCGCCAGCAGCTTGGACTCGGGAGGCCACAATGAGCAGTTCTTC
cdr3_aa: CASSLDSGGHNEQFF
d_call: TRBD2
v_call: TRBV5-1
clone_size: NA
j_call: TRBJ2-1

cdr3_nt: TGTGCCAGCAGCCGTTCCGGACTAGCGGGCTACGAGCAGTACTTC
cdr3_aa: CASSRSGLAGYEQYF
d_call: TRBD2
v_call: TRBV6-5
clone_size: few
j_call: TRBJ2-7

cdr3_nt: TGCGCCAGCAGGCTAGGGGGGTCGGATACGCAGTATTTT
cdr3_aa: CASRLGGSDTQYF
d_call: NA
v_call: TRBV5-1
clone_size: NA
j_call: TRBJ2-3

cdr3_nt: TGTGCCAGCAGCTTAACTGGACAGGGGGCCTACGAGCAGTACTTC
cdr3_aa: CASSLTGQGAYEQYF
d_call: TRBD1
v_call: TRBV7-2
clone_size: once
j_call: TRBJ2-7

cdr3_nt: TGTGCCAGCAGTTTTCAACAGGGGGCTGGAAACACCATATATTTT
cdr3_aa: CASSFQQGAGNTIYF
d_call: TRBD1
v_call: TRBV11-2
clone_size: NA
j_call: TRBJ1-3

cdr3_nt: TGCGCCAGCAGCTCCCACCGGGGCGGTGGCAATGGCTACACCTTC
cdr3_aa: CASSSHRGGGNGYTF
d_call: NA
v_call: TRBV5-1
clone_size: NA
j_call: TRBJ1-2

cdr3_nt: TGTGCCAGCAGTCAGTTCTCCGGACAGGTTCGAGAGCAGTACTTC
cdr3_aa: CASSQFSGQVREQYF
d_call: TRBD1
v_call: TRBV27
clone_size: NA
j_call: TRBJ2-7

cdr3_nt: TGTGCCAGCAGCCTATCGGGACAGGGGCCCGGGGAGCTGTTTTTT
cdr3_aa: CASSLSGQGPGELFF
d_call: TRBD1
v_call: TRBV7-3
clone_size: NA
j_call: TRBJ2-2

cdr3_nt: TGTGCCACCAGCAGAGCGATGGGAGGTTACAATGAGCAGTTCTTC
cdr3_aa: CATSRAMGGYNEQFF
d_call: NA
v_call: TRBV15
clone_size: NA
j_call: TRBJ2-1

cdr3_nt: TGTGCCAGTAGTATCCGGGACACTGGAAACACCATATATTTT
cdr3_aa: CASSIRDTGNTIYF
d_call: NA
v_call: TRBV19
clone_size: few
j_call: TRBJ1-3

cdr3_nt: TGTGCCAGCGGCTGGGGGGGACAAAACACCGGGGAGCTGTTTTTT
cdr3_aa: CASGWGGQNTGELFF
d_call: NA
v_call: TRBV6-5
clone_size: NA
j_call: TRBJ2-2

cdr3_nt: TGTGCCAGCAGTGACTCGAGTAGCGGTAACACCGGGGAGCTGTTTTTT
cdr3_aa: CASSDSSSGNTGELFF
d_call: NA
v_call: TRBV6-4
clone_size: NA
j_call: TRBJ2-2

cdr3_nt: TGTGCCAGCAGCATTAGCGGGGGAGCCTTCTACGAGCAGTACTTC
cdr3_aa: CASSISGGAFYEQYF
d_call: TRBD2
v_call: TRBV11-2
clone_size: NA
j_call: TRBJ2-7

cdr3_nt: TGTGCCAGTGAGAGGGACACCGGGGAGCTGTTTTTT
cdr3_aa: CASERDTGELFF
d_call: NA
v_call: TRBV9
clone_size: NA
j_call: TRBJ2-2

cdr3_nt: TGTGCCAGCAGTCGGCGGGGGGCGGCTAATGAAAAACTGTTTTTT
cdr3_aa: CASSRRGAANEKLFF
d_call: NA
v_call: TRBV6-6
clone_size: once
j_call: TRBJ1-4